This T cell receptor (beta chain) was sequenced for a study of blood T cell repertoires in COVID-19. Produced via immunoSEQ multiplex PCR; TCRdb's table is partial and in-frame only. The table has around 230,000 clones, approximately 83% seen once. The CDR3 has 15 amino acids. Trimming left V 2 bases short and J 4 bases short, with 14 bases between. Germline loops: CDR1 MNHEY, CDR2 SMNVEV (reference sequence). The gene calls are TRBV27 and TRBJ1-2, with unresolved D. This receptor was identified in a man between 35 and 55 years old with acute or convalescent COVID-19. Sequencing used peripheral blood. The CDR3 nucleotides read TGTGCCAGCAGTTTAGATTTGAGTACTGTCTATGGCTACACCTTC. This sequence encodes CASSLDLSTVYGYTF.